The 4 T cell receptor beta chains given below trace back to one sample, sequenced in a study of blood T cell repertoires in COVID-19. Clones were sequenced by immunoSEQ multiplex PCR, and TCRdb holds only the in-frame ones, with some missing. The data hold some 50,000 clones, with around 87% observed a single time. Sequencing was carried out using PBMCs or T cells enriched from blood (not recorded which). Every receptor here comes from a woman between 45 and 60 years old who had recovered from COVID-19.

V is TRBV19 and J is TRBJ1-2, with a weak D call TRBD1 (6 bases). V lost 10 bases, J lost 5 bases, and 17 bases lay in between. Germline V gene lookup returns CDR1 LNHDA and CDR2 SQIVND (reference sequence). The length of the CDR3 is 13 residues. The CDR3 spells CATSAGAGYGYTF. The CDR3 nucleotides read TGTGCCACCTCGGCGGGGGCAGGATATGGCTACACCTTC.

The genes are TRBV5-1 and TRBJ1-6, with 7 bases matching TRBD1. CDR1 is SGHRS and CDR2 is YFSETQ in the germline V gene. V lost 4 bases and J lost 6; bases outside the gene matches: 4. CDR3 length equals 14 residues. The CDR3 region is CASSQGQSNSPLHF. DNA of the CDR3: TGCGCCAGCAGCCAGGGACAGAGTAATTCACCCCTCCACTTT.

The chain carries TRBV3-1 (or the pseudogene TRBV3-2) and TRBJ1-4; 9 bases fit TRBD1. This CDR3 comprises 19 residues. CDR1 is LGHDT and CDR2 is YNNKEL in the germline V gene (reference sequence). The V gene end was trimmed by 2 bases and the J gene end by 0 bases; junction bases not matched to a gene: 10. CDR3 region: CASSQTGTGMNATNEKLFF. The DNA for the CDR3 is TGTGCCAGCAGCCAAACCGGGACAGGGATGAATGCAACTAATGAAAAACTGTTTTTT.

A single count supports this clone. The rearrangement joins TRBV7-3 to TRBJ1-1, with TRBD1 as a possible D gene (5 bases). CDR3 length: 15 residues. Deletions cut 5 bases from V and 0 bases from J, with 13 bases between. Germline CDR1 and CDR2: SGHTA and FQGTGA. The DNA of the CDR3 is TGTGCCAGCAGCGCCCAGGGAAAAATGAACACTGAAGCTTTCTTT. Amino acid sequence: CASSAQGKMNTEAFF.